This T cell receptor beta chain was recorded in a study of a mutant IDH1 vaccine in newly diagnosed glioma. The protocol was immunoSEQ multiplex PCR, while the TCRdb copy is restricted to in-frame clones and leaves out a portion. The profile shows about 56,000 clones, over 80% of them singletons. Stated time point: week 23, last vaccination. Vaccination comprised doses that each held 300 ug of mutant IDH1 20-mer peptide, plus topical imiquimod. Deletions cut 0 bases from V and 4 bases from J, with 7 bases between. The V gene's germline CDR1 is SGDLS and CDR2 YYNGEE. The CDR3 contains 13 residues. With respect to this clone: What it recognizes is unknown.

The sample consisted of PBMCs, taken from a glioma patient whose treatment included an IDH1 peptide vaccine. The TCR originated in a man aged 40-55 years with glioma. V gene TRBV9 combines with J gene TRBJ1-2; maybe TRBD1 (6 bases). DNA of the CDR3: TGTGCCAGCAGCGTAGGCAGGGGCTATGGCTACACCTTC. Translated: CASSVGRGYGYTF.